Each of the 17 T cell receptor beta chains below was sequenced from the same sample in a study of T-cell memory formation after mild COVID-19. In TCRdb, the 5' RACE reads were re-called with MiXCR into one record per CDR3 protein. The sample lists 400,000 or so distinct CDR3 sequences; roughly 20% were seen once. The sample taken for sequencing was PBMCs or a T cell subset sorted from them (not recorded which). These receptors were collected from an adult woman who had mild COVID-19 (a few samples of this study predate the infection). Cell type and time point are not known.

The chain has TRBV19 and TRBJ2-2; the D is unclear. Germline lookup yields CDR1 LNHDA and CDR2 SQIVND (reference sequence). The CDR3 extends over 14 amino acids. V gave up 3 bases and J gave up 3 bases, with 8 bases separating them. The CDR3 loop reads CASSIAPDTGELFF. The CDR3 nucleotides read TGTGCCAGTAGTATCGCGCCGGACACCGGGGAGCTGTTTTTT.

The V gene is TRBV2, the J gene TRBJ1-4; D may be TRBD1 (5 bases). This CDR3 spans 15 amino acids. The ends were cut back, 2 bases at V and 3 bases at J, with 10 bases in the middle. Germline CDR1 is SNHLY and CDR2 is FYNNEI. CDR3 residues: CASSEFGGANEKLFF. The CDR3 DNA reads as TGTGCCAGCAGTGAATTCGGGGGGGCTAATGAAAAACTGTTTTTT.

The V and J genes are TRBV5-1 and TRBJ2-7; 10 nucleotides agree with TRBD2. The germline gives CDR1 SGHRS, CDR2 YFSETQ. The CDR3 has 16 amino acids. J gave up 2 bases and V 4 bases, and 9 bases lay outside the gene matches. The CDR3 sequence is CASSGGTSEHPYEQYF. The CDR3 DNA follows: TGCGCCAGCAGCGGCGGGACTAGCGAACATCCCTACGAGCAGTACTTC.

The rearrangement joins TRBV30 to TRBJ2-7; D not resolved. The V and J ends lost 2 bases and 6 bases respectively, with 8 bases between them. The CDR3 length is 11 residues. Germline V gives CDR1 GTSNPN, CDR2 SVGIG (reference sequence). CDR3 DNA sequence: TGTGCCTGGAGTTCAAGTTCCGAGCAGTACTTC. It encodes CAWSSSSEQYF.

This clonotype was detected a few times. V is TRBV5-6 and J is TRBJ2-5; D is perhaps TRBD1 (6 bases). CDR1 and CDR2 from the germline V gene are SGHDT and YYEEEE. The CDR3 is made up of 16 amino acids. V was cut by 3 bases and J by 1 base, with 16 bases left in between. The CDR3: CASSSPQGTLQETQYF. The DNA for the CDR3 is TGTGCCAGCAGCTCACCTCAGGGGACGCTCCAAGAGACCCAGTACTTC.

This chain joins TRBV20-1 and TRBJ2-1; TRBD2 aligns across 16 bases. With V trimmed by 4 bases and J by 5 bases, 2 bases remained unmatched. The CDR3 runs to 15 residues. Germline V gene sequence: CDR1 DFQATT, CDR2 SNEGSKA (reference sequence). In DNA form, the CDR3 reads TGCAGTGCTATCGGGACTAGCGGGAGGGACAATGAGCAGTTCTTC. It is translated as CSAIGTSGRDNEQFF.

This clonotype has a handful of counts. This chain uses TRBV20-1 with TRBJ2-7; D is unclear. V was cut by 3 bases and J by 3 bases, with 12 bases left in between. The CDR3 sequence is 13 residues long. The V gene's germline CDR1 is DFQATT and CDR2 SNEGSKA (reference sequence). The CDR3 is CSARQAVNYEQYF. In DNA, the CDR3 is TGCAGTGCTAGGCAAGCAGTTAACTACGAGCAGTACTTC.

The table lists this clonotype with many counts. The V and J genes are TRBV20-1 and TRBJ2-1, with 8 nucleotides matching TRBD2. J gave up 3 bases and V 3 bases, and 4 bases lay outside the gene matches. CDR1 is DFQATT and CDR2 is SNEGSKA in the germline V gene (reference sequence). CDR3 length: 14 amino acids. This CDR3 is CSASGGADYNEQFF. CDR3 nucleotide sequence: TGCAGTGCTAGCGGGGGGGCCGACTACAATGAGCAGTTCTTC.

This clonotype was recorded at least ten times. CDR3 sequence reads: CASSSMTLANEQFF. The CDR3 DNA is TGCGCCAGCAGCTCGATGACGCTCGCGAATGAGCAGTTCTTC. V is TRBV5-1 and J is TRBJ2-1; D is unclear. V lost 3 bases, J lost 7 bases, and 14 bases lay in between. The CDR3 covers 14 residues. Germline CDR1 reads SGHRS; CDR2 reads YFSETQ. Full variable domain (remainder filled in from reference TRBV5-1 and TRBJ2-1): KAGVTQTPRYLIKTRGQQVTLSCSPISGHRSVSWYQQTPGQGLQFLFEYFSETQRNKGNFPGRFSGRQFSNSRSEMNVSTLELGDSALYLCASSSMTLANEQFFGPGTRLTVL.

The chain couples TRBV6-5 to TRBJ1-1, with 7 bases fitting TRBD1. Germline CDR1 is MNHEY and CDR2 is SVGAGI. V dropped 4 bases and J dropped 0; count of bases not matched to a gene: 8. The CDR3 totals 16 residues. The CDR3 bases are TGTGCCAGCAGTTCTCGGACAGGTGTGATGAACACTGAAGCTTTCTTT. Its protein product is CASSSRTGVMNTEAFF.

This clonotype was counted between two and nine times. The chain links TRBV15 to TRBJ2-2; D might be TRBD1 (5 bases). The CDR3 totals 18 residues. CDR1 is LNHNV, CDR2 YYDKDF, per germline (reference sequence). V was trimmed by 0 bases and J by 0 bases, leaving 14 bases between them. As DNA, the CDR3 is TGTGCCACCAGCAGAGAGGTTCCAGGGTTCGCGAACACCGGGGAGCTGTTTTTT. Translated: CATSREVPGFANTGELFF.

V is TRBV19 and J is TRBJ2-1; TRBD2 is a possible D gene (5 bases). With 2 bases removed from V and 9 bases from J, the gap between germline ends came to 17 bases. CDR1 is LNHDA, CDR2 SQIVND, per germline (reference sequence). The CDR3 loop spans 15 amino acids. As DNA, the CDR3 is TGTGCCAGTAGTATAAATGCCGCGGGTGTAGGTGAGCAGTTCTTC. Translation gives CASSINAAGVGEQFF.

The chain carries TRBV18 and TRBJ2-7; no clear D. The CDR3 runs to 14 residues. Germline V gives CDR1 KGHSH, CDR2 LQKENI. V was clipped by 1 base and J by 2 bases, with 9 bases between them. CDR3 in DNA: TGTGCCAGCTCACCACTGGGCCGCACCTACGAGCAGTACTTC. Protein product: CASSPLGRTYEQYF. The full variable domain, with the rest looked up from reference TRBV18 and TRBJ2-7, is NAGVMQNPRHLVRRRGQEARLRCSPMKGHSHVYWYRQLPEEGLKFMVYLQKENIIDESGMPKERFSAEFPKEGPSILRIQQVVRGDSAAYFCASSPLGRTYEQYFGPGTRLTVT.

The sample holds a few counts of this clonotype. The J gene is TRBJ2-1, the V gene TRBV4-3, with 7 bases fitting TRBD2. The CDR3 loop spans 15 amino acids. CDR1 and CDR2 (germline): LGHNA, YSLEER. Trimming took 6 bases from V and 0 from J; bases not matched to a gene: 5. The CDR3 loop is CASSTGGDSYNEQFF. CDR3 nucleotides: TGCGCCAGCAGTACGGGGGGTGACTCCTACAATGAGCAGTTCTTC.

In its sample, this clonotype was seen many times. At one end, the junction sequence differs from germline, possibly due to a read error. The V gene is TRBV6-5, the J gene TRBJ1-1; no clear D gene. Germline CDR1 reads MNHEY; CDR2 reads SVGAGI. This CDR3 spans 15 amino acids. As DNA, the CDR3 is TGTGCCAGCAGCTACTTAGCGACGGTGAACACTGAAGCTTTCTTT. Its protein product is CASSYLATVNTEAFF.

The chain is built from TRBV7-9 and TRBJ1-3; tentatively, D is TRBD1 (6 bases). CDR1 SEHNR and CDR2 FQNEAQ come from the germline V gene (reference sequence). The CDR3 sequence is 14 residues long. Trimming took off 8 bases at V and 2 bases at J, with 13 bases between the two ends. For the CDR3, the DNA is TGTGCCAGCCAACCCAGGGGTGCTGGAAACACCATATATTTT. Encoded protein: CASQPRGAGNTIYF. Using reference TRBV7-9 and TRBJ1-3 for the parts outside the CDR3, the full variable domain is DTGVSQNPRHKITKRGQNVTFRCDPISEHNRLYWYRQTLGQGPEFLTYFQNEAQLEKSRLLSDRFSAERPKGSFSTLEIQRTEQGDSAMYLCASQPRGAGNTIYFGEGSWLTVV.

This clonotype was seen only a few times. The gene calls are TRBV24-1 and TRBJ2-1; D not resolved. There are 13 residues in the CDR3. V lost 3 bases to trimming and J lost 7 bases, with 9 bases between them. Per germline, CDR1 KGHDR and CDR2 SFDVKD. CDR3 protein: CATSDGVLNEQFF. Written as DNA, the CDR3 is TGTGCCACCAGTGATGGGGTTTTGAATGAGCAGTTCTTC.